This TCR beta chain was sequenced during a study of cytomegalovirus exposure and HLA in healthy donors. General study points: Through in vitro validation, a few CMV-associated chains were shown to be specific for CMV antigens. A later analysis found first-cohort TCR clusters tended to co-occur in the 90 to 150 validation repertoires. According to the study, around 180 TCR beta chains were cytomegalovirus-associated. Rarity marked most TCR sequences, yet some public TCRs occurred in many donors.

As concerns this clone: As yet, its antigen is unknown.

The method was immunoSEQ multiplex PCR; TCRdb's version includes in-frame clones alone and lacks a portion of them. The table has about 110,000 clones, approximately 85% seen once. The sequencing input was PBMCs. The sequence derives from a woman under 30 in good health and CMV-seronegative.

CDR3 DNA: TGTGCCAGCAGTTTATTATCCGGAGGTGGCTACACCTTC. Its protein is CASSLLSGGGYTF. The chain carries TRBV27 and TRBJ1-2; D not certain. CDR3 length: 13 residues. CDR1 and CDR2 (germline): MNHEY, SMNVEV (reference sequence). Trimming left V 1 base short and J 7 bases short, with 10 bases between.